This T cell receptor beta chain came from a study of radiotherapy plus CTLA-4 blockade in lung cancer. The CDR3 runs to 15 residues. The V segment lost 5 bases and the J segment 2 bases; nucleotides outside the gene matches: 4. The germline V gene encodes CDR1 LNHNV and CDR2 YYDKDF (reference sequence). Sequencing was performed with immunoSEQ multiplex PCR; in TCRdb, only in-frame clones are kept and a portion is missing. The sample lists 65,000 to 85,000 clones; approximately 73% were seen once. As for this clone: Its matching antigen is unknown.

Treatment of patients with chemo-refractory metastatic non-small-cell lung cancer consisted of focal radiation plus CTLA-4 blockade with ipilimumab. Whole-study results and caveats: Researchers report tumor-derived TCR clones expanding in blood after radiotherapy plus ipilimumab. Reported findings show early blood T cell clone dynamics, with interferon-beta, best predicted response.

Source: peripheral blood, taken from a patient treated with radiotherapy plus ipilimumab. The rearrangement uses TRBV15 and TRBJ1-5; TRBD1 aligns across 9 bases. This TCR came from a human donor with non-small cell lung cancer whose response to radiotherapy plus ipilimumab could not be evaluated. The CDR3 spells CATSGGQGGNQPQHF. CDR3 DNA sequence: TGTGCCACCAGCGGGGGACAGGGAGGCAATCAGCCCCAGCATTTT.